What follows describes a single T cell receptor (beta chain). This record belongs to a study of blood T cell repertoires in COVID-19. Across the study: The United States, Italy and Spain supplied acute and convalescent COVID-19 samples. In each case, the material was cDNA or gDNA derived from T cells, B-cell-depleted T cells, or PBMCs.

This CDR3 region has 15 residues. Germline V gene lookup returns CDR1 SGHTA and CDR2 FQGNSA. V lost 6 bases and J lost 0; bases outside the gene matches: 8. Original data processing: Reference gene primers were amplified, and this amplification served to estimate nucleated cell counts. Clones were read by immunoSEQ multiplex PCR, and TCRdb kept only the in-frame ones, dropping some. That table gives V, J and clone size, and the DNA gave D and trimming. The table has around 44,000 clones, over 80% seen once. The gene calls are TRBV7-2 and TRBJ2-7, with TRBD2 matching 7 bases. This TCR derives from a human donor in a cohort sampled during active COVID-19. Specimen: peripheral blood. The CDR3 DNA follows: TGTGCCAGCAGATTCGGGAGGTCTACCTCCTACGAGCAGTACTTC. Protein: CASRFGRSTSYEQYF.